Below, 15 T cell receptor beta chains from the same sample are listed, as sequenced in a study of TET2 disruption in CD19-targeted CAR T cells. The antigens for these receptors are not known. Here immunoSEQ multiplex PCR was the method, and the copy in TCRdb shows in-frame clones only, minus some. The sample holds about 26,000 clones. Described treatment: autologous CTL019 cells: CD19 CAR with 4-1BB and CD3 zeta domains. Sequenced here: CD8- CAR+ T cells sorted from cultured blood T cells, sampled for CD19 CAR T cell therapy. The subset: CD8-negative CAR-positive T cells from the infusion product. These TCRs come from a man in his sixties or seventies with chronic lymphocytic leukemia.

To note about this clone: The read comes to an end 3 residues before the CDR3 does, leaving the germline J gene to fill in the end. V gene TRBV19 combines with J gene TRBJ1-1; D possibly corresponds to TRBD1 (5 bases). This CDR3 has 14 amino acids. Germline CDR1 reads LNHDA; CDR2 reads SQIVND (reference sequence). V lost 7 bases, J lost 7 bases, and 19 bases lay in between. This CDR3 reads CASNGGQGTGEAFF. The CDR3 DNA, read in part, is TGTGCCAGTAACGGAGGGCAGGGTACAGGTGAA.

Details on this clone: The read falls 3 residues short of the CDR3 end, and the missing part is taken from the germline J gene. The rearrangement uses TRBV7-6 and TRBJ1-1; unclear D gene. Germline-derived CDR1 and CDR2 are SGHVS and FNYEAQ. This CDR3 is 13 amino acids long. The V and J ends lost 1 base and 1 base respectively, with 4 bases between them. The covered CDR3 bases are TGTGCCAGCAGCTTAGACAGGAACACTGAA. Translation gives CASSLDRNTE. The whole CDR3 protein reads CASSLDRNTEAFF.

With respect to this clone: The read terminates 3 residues before the CDR3 end, so the remaining end is supplied by the germline J gene. The chain joins TRBV2 to TRBJ2-4, with a tentative D call TRBD2 (7 bases). The CDR3 totals 14 residues. CDR1 SNHLY and CDR2 FYNNEI come from the germline V gene. The CDR3 is CASSWGGSGYGQYF. The DNA read from the CDR3 is TGTGCCAGCAGCTGGGGGGGCTCCGGCTATGGT.

A remark on this clone: The CDR3 end is not reached by the read, which stops 3 residues before it; the germline J gene fills it in. The J gene is TRBJ2-3, the V gene TRBV12-3 or TRBV12-4, with D unclear. This CDR3 spans 12 amino acids. Trimming took 2 bases from V and 6 from J, leaving 6 bases between them. The chain's CDR3 is CASSLSADTQYF. CDR3 DNA, as far as it was read: TGTGCCAGCAGTTTAAGTGCGGATACG.

With regard to this clone: The CDR3 extends 3 residues past the end of the read, so its final part is completed from the germline J gene. The chain is built from TRBV20-1 and TRBJ2-5, with D maybe TRBD2 (6 bases). Germline CDR1 is DFQATT and CDR2 is SNEGSKA (reference sequence). V lost 5 bases and J 0 bases, leaving 19 bases between the germline ends. CDR3 length: 16 amino acids. The part of the CDR3 DNA that was read is TGCAGTGCTCTCCCCGGACTAAGGGCGTACCAAGAGACC. As protein: CSALPGLRAYQET. The full CDR3 protein reads CSALPGLRAYQETQYF.

Remarks on this clone: One end of the junction is discordant with germline, which a read error may explain. The read ends 3 residues before the CDR3 terminus; that terminus is restored from the germline J gene. Other DNA sequences in this specimen translate into the identical CDR3. This chain connects TRBV10-3 to TRBJ1-3, with a tentative D call TRBD1 (6 bases). The CDR3 runs to 13 residues. From germline, CDR1 is ENHRY and CDR2 SYGVKD. Partial CDR3 DNA: TGTGCCATCAGGGACAGCTCTGGAAACACT. This gives the protein CAIRDSSGNT. In full, the CDR3 reads CAIRDSSGNTIYF.

As regards this clone: The observed sequence ends 3 residues before the CDR3 terminus, with the missing tail filled in from the germline J gene. This chain links TRBV5-4 with TRBJ2-1, with D possibly TRBD1 on 6 matching bases. The germline gives CDR1 SGHNT, CDR2 YYREEE (reference sequence). The CDR3 totals 14 residues. Trimming took 1 base from V and 9 from J, leaving 14 bases between them. CDR3 protein: CASSLRQQGSEQFF. The sequenced part of the CDR3 DNA is TGTGCCAGCAGCTTGCGGCAGCAGGGGAGTGAG.

The chain's CDR3 is CASSGKDGGGNYEQYF. CDR3 DNA, as far as it was read: TGTGCCAGCAGCGGCAAAGATGGGGGGGGGAACTACGAG. The chain links TRBV7-6 to TRBJ2-7; 7 bases agree with TRBD2. Sequencing ends 3 residues short of the CDR3 end; the germline J gene provides the rest. The CDR3 extends over 16 amino acids. The germline V gene has CDR1 SGHVS and CDR2 FNYEAQ. V shed 5 bases, J shed 3 bases, and the junction held 13 bases outside the gene matches.

Notes on this clone: The CDR3 end falls 3 residues outside the read, so it is completed with the germline J gene. The chain is built from TRBV5-4 and TRBJ1-6; 11 bases fit TRBD1. The trim removed 2 bases at V and 6 bases at J, leaving 4 bases unmatched. Germline assignment: CDR1 SGHNT and CDR2 YYREEE (reference sequence). The length of the CDR3 is 16 residues. The sequenced CDR3 bases are TGTGCCAGCAGCTTAGGCGGACAGGGGGCTAATTCACCC. As protein: CASSLGGQGANSP. The whole CDR3 reads CASSLGGQGANSPLHF.

Concerning this clone itself: The CDR3 goes on 3 residues after the read ends, and that part is filled in from the germline J gene. In the same sample, other DNA sequences code for this CDR3. The V call is TRBV6-1, the J call TRBJ1-2, with a weak D call TRBD1 (6 bases). The CDR3 extends over 14 amino acids. The germline V gene encodes CDR1 MNHNS and CDR2 SASEGT. V was clipped by 2 bases and J by 4 bases, with 11 bases between them. The sequenced part of the CDR3 DNA is TGTGCCAGCAGTGAAAATGGGGGCGGCTATGGC. It specifies CASSENGGGYG. The CDR3 in full is CASSENGGGYGYTF.

This CDR3 reads CASTGDSWNSPLHF. The CDR3 bases that were read are TGTGCCAGTACAGGGGACTCTTGGAATTCACCC. The rearrangement uses TRBV2 and TRBJ1-6; 7 bases are shared with TRBD1. The read is 3 residues too short to cover the CDR3 end, so that end is filled in from the germline J gene. CDR1 is SNHLY, CDR2 FYNNEI, per germline. Germline trimming cut 9 bases from V and 7 bases from J; bases unmatched to any gene: 9. CDR3 size: 14 residues.

With regard to this clone: Read coverage stops 3 residues before the CDR3 terminus; the germline J gene supplies the remainder. The gene calls are TRBV20-1 and TRBJ2-5, with D tentatively TRBD1 or TRBD2 (5 bases each). V was shortened by 0 bases and J by 4 bases, with 15 bases between the two germline ends. In germline, CDR1 is DFQATT, CDR2 SNEGSKA (reference sequence). The CDR3 extends over 15 amino acids. The CDR3 region is CSARDSRESRETQYF. Partial CDR3 DNA: TGCAGTGCTAGAGATAGCAGGGAGAGTAGAGAGACC.

Notes on this clone: The CDR3 goes on 3 residues after the read ends, and that part is filled in from the germline J gene. The chain links TRBV12-3 or TRBV12-4 to TRBJ2-5; D is undetermined. There are 14 residues in the CDR3. V was cut by 3 bases and J by 5 bases, with 13 bases left in between. The CDR3 spells CASSFPSPAETQYF. CDR3 DNA (partial): TGTGCCAGCAGTTTCCCAAGTCCCGCGGAGACC.

Comment on this clone: The sequenced fragment ends 3 residues before the CDR3 boundary, so the rest is inferred from the germline J gene. The chain recombines TRBV29-1 with TRBJ2-4, with D maybe TRBD1 (6 bases). CDR1 and CDR2 from the germline V gene are SQVTM and ANQGSEA. The CDR3 has 14 residues. The CDR3 protein is CSSLQAGAGQPQYF. The sequenced part of the CDR3 DNA is TGCAGCTCCCTACAGGCAGGGGCAGGTCAGCCT.

Turning to this clone: The CDR3 end lies 3 residues beyond the end of the read and is filled in from the germline J gene. V and J are TRBV6-2 or TRBV6-3 and TRBJ1-1; TRBD1 agrees at 8 bases. Germline CDR1 MNHEY, CDR2 SVGEGT. This CDR3 has 16 amino acids. Germline trimming cut 2 bases from V and 4 bases from J; bases unmatched to any gene: 9. CDR3 bases read: TGTGCCAGCAGTTACCATGGCAGGGGGCGATCCACTGAA. Translated: CASSYHGRGRSTE. In full, the CDR3 reads CASSYHGRGRSTEAFF.